The TCR beta chain described here comes from a study of cytomegalovirus exposure and HLA in healthy donors. TCRdb's table, derived via immunoSEQ multiplex PCR, lists solely in-frame clones and lacks some. The sample contains 200,000 to 250,000 clones, roughly nine tenths of which appear only once. The sequence was obtained from a man aged 18 to 30 in good health and CMV-seropositive. The specimen sequenced was PBMCs.

DNA for the CDR3: TGTGCCAGCAGCCTACTCAGGGGAACTGAAGCTTTCTTT. This encodes CASSLLRGTEAFF. This rearrangement joins TRBV7-8 to TRBJ1-1, with a possible D match to TRBD1 (6 bases). The V gene's germline CDR1 is SGHVS and CDR2 FQNEAQ. The CDR3 totals 13 residues. The V end lost 5 bases, the J end lost 5 bases, and 12 bases lay between the germline ends.